The rows below give T cell receptor beta chains drawn from one sample of a study of blood T cells in healthy people across ages. TCRdb reprocessed the 5' RACE reads with MiXCR, giving one entry per CDR3 protein. The data contain around 1.7 million distinct CDR3 sequences, roughly 27% of them seen just once; the ten biggest clones take up more than 6%. Material: blood. The receptor set was obtained from a woman aged 30 to 39 in good health. CDR3s include the opening cysteine and the closing phenylalanine or tryptophan. The D gene is left open where the match is weak. Where a row states a size, it is once, few, many or the class of an expanded clone; other rows omit it.

>TRBJ2-3|TRBV6-5|NA|NA
TGTGCCAGCAGTTACGTCACCGAGTACCCTAGCACAGATACGCAGTATTTT
CASSYVTEYPSTDTQYF
>TRBJ2-7|TRBV29-1|TRBD1|many
TGCAGCGTTGATAGGGGACAGGGAACCTACGAGCAGTACTTC
CSVDRGQGTYEQYF
>TRBJ2-5|TRBV28|NA|NA
TGTGCCAGCAGCATACCCCCTCGCGGGGAGACCCAGTACTTC
CASSIPPRGETQYF
>TRBJ2-1|TRBV20-1|NA|NA
TGCAGTGCTACCCTACCCTCTATCAGTGGGAATGAGCAGTTCTTC
CSATLPSISGNEQFF
>TRBJ2-7|TRBV12-3/TRBV12-4|NA|many
TGTGCCAGCAGTGGGTTGGGGTACGAGCAGTACTTC
CASSGLGYEQYF
>TRBJ2-1|TRBV11-2|TRBD2|NA
TGTGCCAACAGCTTAGATCTCCTAGCGGACTACAATGAGCAGTTCTTC
CANSLDLLADYNEQFF
>TRBJ2-3|TRBV6-1|NA|NA
TGTGCCAGCAGTGTAGACTGGACAGATACGCAGTATTTT
CASSVDWTDTQYF
>TRBJ2-7|TRBV20-1|NA|many
TGCAGTGCACCGGACCCCGCCGTCTTCTCCTCCTACGAGCAGTACTTC
CSAPDPAVFSSYEQYF
>TRBJ2-5|TRBV2|NA|NA
TGTGCCAGCAGTGCCGCGATTGAGACCCAGTACTTC
CASSAAIETQYF
>TRBJ2-1|TRBV27|NA|NA
TGTGCCAGCAGGTCCCGACGTGAGCAGTTCTTC
CASRSRREQFF
>TRBJ2-5|TRBV5-1|TRBD2|NA
TGCGCCAGCAGCTTAGCCCTCGGGACTAGCGGGAGGGCCAGAGAGACCCAGTACTTC
CASSLALGTSGRARETQYF
>TRBJ2-7|TRBV20-1|NA|few
TGCAGTGCTAGGAGTCAGGGAAGCTCCTACGAGCAGTACTTC
CSARSQGSSYEQYF
>TRBJ2-1|TRBV6-2/TRBV6-3|TRBD2|few
TGTGCCAGCAAAGCGGGTTGGCTAGCGGGAAATTTCTCACAATACAATGAGCAGTTCTTC
CASKAGWLAGNFSQYNEQFF
>TRBJ1-2|TRBV28|NA|many
TGTGCCAGCTGTGCTCCCCTCTATGGCTACACCTTC
CASCAPLYGYTF
>TRBJ2-1|TRBV29-1|NA|NA
TGCAGCGTCGATCTAGGGGGGGTCGTTGAGCAGTTCTTC
CSVDLGGVVEQFF
>TRBJ1-1|TRBV20-1|NA|NA
TGCAGTGCCCAACAGGGAGGGGACACTGAAGCTTTCTTT
CSAQQGGDTEAFF
>TRBJ2-7|TRBV30|TRBD2|few
TGTGCCTGGAAATCGGGAGGGGGGCGTAGAGTTGAAGAGCAGTACTTC
CAWKSGGGRRVEEQYF
>TRBJ2-5|TRBV5-1|NA|few
TGCGCCAGCAGCCAGTTGGGGTTGCAAGAGACCCAGTACTTC
CASSQLGLQETQYF
>TRBJ2-1|TRBV7-7|TRBD1|NA
TGTGCCAGCAGCCAACCCCGGGACAGAGGGTATAATGAGCAGTTCTTC
CASSQPRDRGYNEQFF
>TRBJ2-3|TRBV4-3|NA|many
TGCGCCAGCAGCCAAGCGATCGGTCCATCAGATACGCAGTATTTT
CASSQAIGPSDTQYF
>TRBJ2-5|TRBV5-1|TRBD2|few
TGCGCCAGCAGCTTGGTCGGGACTAGTCAAGAGACCCAGTACTTC
CASSLVGTSQETQYF
>TRBJ1-5|TRBV5-5|TRBD1|few
TGTGCCAGCAGCGCAGGGGGGGGTCAGTCCCAGCATTTT
CASSAGGGQSQHF
>TRBJ2-5|TRBV3-1|TRBD1|NA
TGTGCCAGCAGTCAAAGAGAGACAGGGCAAGAGACCCAGTACTTC
CASSQRETGQETQYF
>TRBJ2-7|TRBV29-1|NA|many
TGCAGCGTTGAATTACAGGACGACGAGCAGTACTTC
CSVELQDDEQYF
>TRBJ1-5|TRBV5-1|NA|many
TGCGCCAGCAGCGAGGCACCCAATCAGCCCCAGCATTTT
CASSEAPNQPQHF
>TRBJ2-3|TRBV12-3/TRBV12-4|NA|NA
TGTGCCAGCAGCCATAGAGGGGGAGCAGATACGGAGTATTTT
CASSHRGGADTEYF
>TRBJ1-6|TRBV9|TRBD1|many
TGTGCCAGCAGCGCGACCCAAGGGACAGGGGGATCACCCCTCCACTTT
CASSATQGTGGSPLHF
>TRBJ2-7|TRBV28|NA|many
TGTGCCAGCAAGAATAAGAACGAGCAGTACTTC
CASKNKNEQYF
>TRBJ2-5|TRBV7-2|NA|many
TGTGCCAGCAGCCGCGCAGGGAGGGAGACCCAGTACTTC
CASSRAGRETQYF
>TRBJ2-1|TRBV25-1|NA|NA
TGTGCCAGCTCTCCAGGGGCCCAGGGGGAGGCCTGTGAGCAGTTCTTC
CASSPGAQGEACEQFF
>TRBJ2-7|TRBV7-9|NA|NA
TGTGCCAGCAGCTTCTACAGGTCGGGCTCCTACGAGCAGTACTTC
CASSFYRSGSYEQYF
>TRBJ2-7|TRBV7-9|TRBD2|few
TGTGCCAGCAGCTTAGTAGGGGCCAGTAGCGGGGCAACCTACGAGCAGTACTTC
CASSLVGASSGATYEQYF
>TRBJ2-3|TRBV20-1|TRBD2|few
TGCAGTGCTCGGACTAGCGGGAACGGTAGAGATACGCAGTATTTT
CSARTSGNGRDTQYF
>TRBJ2-5|TRBV7-9|TRBD1|NA
TGTGCCAGCAGGCATCAAAACAGGGGGCTGGGAGAGACCCAGTACTTC
CASRHQNRGLGETQYF
>TRBJ2-5|TRBV15|TRBD2|many
TGTGCCACCAGCAGAGCGGGGACTAGCGGTTTGGAAGAGACCCAGTACTTC
CATSRAGTSGLEETQYF
>TRBJ2-7|TRBV28|TRBD1|few
TGTGCCAGCAGTTCCTGGACAGGGAACTCCTACGAGCAGTACTTC
CASSSWTGNSYEQYF
>TRBJ2-5|TRBV7-3|NA|NA
TGTGCCAGCAGCTCCCCGGGACTGCAAGAGACCCAGTACTTC
CASSSPGLQETQYF
>TRBJ1-5|TRBV20-1|TRBD1|many
TGCAGTGCTAGAGGTTTAACAGGGGGCAATCAGCCCCAGCATTTT
CSARGLTGGNQPQHF
>TRBJ2-6|TRBV7-3|NA|NA
TGTGCCAGTAGCTTAACAGGTGGTGCGAGCTCTGGGGCCAACGTCCTGACTTTC
CASSLTGGASSGANVLTF
>TRBJ2-1|TRBV29-1|TRBD1|NA
TGCAGCGTTAACAGGGGCAATGAGCAGTTCTTC
CSVNRGNEQFF
>TRBJ2-5|TRBV6-4|TRBD1|NA
TGTGCCAGCAGTGAAGTGGGACAGGGAGGAATCCACGAACAGTACTTC
CASSEVGQGGIHEQYF
>TRBJ2-1|TRBV20-1|NA|NA
TGCAGTGCTAGAGGCCTACCAGCGGGGAGGGGGCTAGGAAATGAGCAGTTCTTC
CSARGLPAGRGLGNEQFF
>TRBJ1-5|TRBV20-1|NA|NA
TGCAGTGCTAGAGATGACTTTGGGAACCAGCCCCAGCATTTT
CSARDDFGNQPQHF
>TRBJ2-5|TRBV30|TRBD2|NA
TGTGCCTGGAGTGTACGTCGAGCGGGGGGGCCAAGAAATGAGCAGTACTTC
CAWSVRRAGGPRNEQYF
>TRBJ2-5|TRBV10-3|NA|many
TGTGCCATCAGTGACGGGGGAGAGGAGACCCAGTACTTC
CAISDGGEETQYF
>TRBJ2-7|TRBV11-2|TRBD2|NA
TGTGCCAGCAGCCCCGGGGGGACTAGCAGCGACGAGCAGTACTTC
CASSPGGTSSDEQYF
>TRBJ1-1|TRBV6-1|NA|NA
TGTGCCAGCAGTGATTCAGGACCGCTCCGGTGGGGATTGAACACTGAAGCTTTCTTT
CASSDSGPLRWGLNTEAFF
>TRBJ2-7|TRBV4-2|TRBD2|few
TGTGCCAGCAGCCAAGATCCTAGCGGGTGGCGCTCCTACGAGCAGTACTTC
CASSQDPSGWRSYEQYF
>TRBJ2-3|TRBV3-1|NA|NA
TGTGCCAGCAGCGCTGGATCTCACGATAATACGCAGTATTTT
CASSAGSHDNTQYF
>TRBJ1-3|TRBV15|NA|NA
TGTGCCACCAGCAGAGGTTATGGAAACTCTGGAAACACCATATATTTT
CATSRGYGNSGNTIYF
>TRBJ1-4|TRBV7-2|NA|NA
TGTGCCAGCAGCCCAGGGGCAGTGGGACTGTTTTTT
CASSPGAVGLFF
>TRBJ1-5|TRBV5-8|NA|NA
TGTGCCGGCAGAGTTACAGGGCGCAATCAGCCCCAGCATTTT
CAGRVTGRNQPQHF
>TRBJ1-1|TRBV12-3/TRBV12-4|NA|NA
TGTGCCAGCAGAGCTTTGGGCACTGAAGCTTTCTTT
CASRALGTEAFF
>TRBJ2-3|TRBV7-2|TRBD2|NA
TGTGCCAGCAGCGTCTTAGCGGGAGGCCGCAGAGATACGCAGTATTTT
CASSVLAGGRRDTQYF
>TRBJ2-3|TRBV5-1|NA|many
TGCGCCAGCAGCCCCGGGACTTACACAGATACGCAGTATTTT
CASSPGTYTDTQYF
>TRBJ1-4|TRBV28|NA|NA
TGTGCCAGCAGTCGGACAGTTAAAGAAAAACTGTTTTTT
CASSRTVKEKLFF